A single sample is the source of the 21 T cell receptor beta chains below, sequenced in a study of molecular identifiers for immune sequencing clone quantification. Using its own MiXCR run on the PCR reads, TCRdb lists one record per CDR3 protein. The sample includes just under 20,000 distinct CDR3 sequences, under 25% of them seen just once. Material: naive CD8+ T cells from blood, with Jurkat cell RNA spiked in. Specified subset: FACS-sorted CD8+CD4-CCR7+CD45RA+ naive T cells. All receptors derive from a human donor in good health. Some libraries in this study had Jurkat cell RNA spiked in.

The chain couples TRBV7-2 to TRBJ1-4; D gene uncertain. V shed 2 bases and J shed 8 bases, with 12 bases lying between them. Germline V gene data show CDR1 as SGHTA and CDR2 as FQGNSA. The length of the CDR3 is 14 residues. The CDR3 here is CASSLLGAGEKLFF. In nucleotides, the CDR3 is TGTGCCAGCAGCTTACTTGGCGCGGGAGAAAAACTGTTTTTT.

This clonotype was recorded a few times. The chain joins TRBV7-9 to TRBJ2-7, with D hard to call. CDR3 length: 17 amino acids. V shed 1 base and J shed 0 bases, with 16 bases lying between them. Germline CDR1 reads SEHNR; CDR2 reads FQNEAQ (reference sequence). The DNA of the CDR3 is TGTGCCAGCAGCTTAGGCTCATTCCGGCAGGTCTCCTACGAGCAGTACTTC. Residues: CASSLGSFRQVSYEQYF.

V and J are TRBV19 and TRBJ1-1; D unclear. This CDR3 region has 16 residues. Germline CDR1 LNHDA, CDR2 SQIVND (reference sequence). V was trimmed by 5 bases and J by 1 base, leaving 17 bases between them. CDR3 amino acids: CASSPTPNVGNTEAFF. The CDR3 DNA sequence: TGTGCCAGTAGTCCGACTCCGAACGTAGGGAACACTGAAGCTTTCTTT.

There are many counts of this clonotype. The chain is built from TRBV24-1 and TRBJ2-2; TRBD2 matches at 10 bases. The CDR3 consists of 16 residues. The junction had 5 bases not matched to a gene; V was cut back by 4 bases and J by 4 bases. Germline assignment: CDR1 KGHDR and CDR2 SFDVKD. CDR3 sequence reads: CATSDPSGSRTGELFF. The CDR3 nucleotides are TGTGCCACCAGTGACCCTAGCGGGAGTCGCACCGGGGAGCTGTTTTTT.

There are many counts of this clonotype. V and J are TRBV19 and TRBJ2-2, with 11 bases identical to TRBD2. CDR1 and CDR2 (germline): LNHDA, SQIVND (reference sequence). The length of the CDR3 is 14 residues. V was clipped by 10 bases and J by 4 bases; unmatched bases: 5. The CDR3 sequence: CATQGLAATGELFF. The CDR3 DNA follows: TGTGCCACCCAGGGACTAGCGGCCACCGGGGAGCTGTTTTTT.

By share of the sample, this clonotype is medium-sized. The genes are TRBV20-1 and TRBJ2-1; the match to TRBD1 covers 7 bases. Germline values: CDR1 DFQATT, CDR2 SNEGSKA (reference sequence). The CDR3 sequence is 17 residues long. Unmatched junction bases numbered 16, after V lost 2 bases and J lost 6 bases. The CDR3 region is CSARIQGNRGWANEQFF. In DNA, the CDR3 is TGCAGTGCTAGAATACAGGGCAACAGGGGTTGGGCCAATGAGCAGTTCTTC.

The genes are TRBV28 and TRBJ2-7; a weak D match, TRBD1 (5 bases). CDR3 length: 12 amino acids. Deletions cut 6 bases from V and 7 bases from J, with 13 bases between. Germline CDR1 reads MDHEN; CDR2 reads SYDVKM. The DNA of the CDR3 is TGTGCCAGCAGCAGGGTATCAGCAGAGCAGTACTTC. Its translation: CASSRVSAEQYF.

This clonotype was picked up many times. The rearrangement links TRBV7-9 to TRBJ2-7; D possibly corresponds to TRBD2 (5 bases). V lost 2 bases and J 3 bases, leaving 5 bases between the germline ends. The germline CDR1 and CDR2 sequences are SEHNR and FQNEAQ (reference sequence). This CDR3 contains 12 residues. The CDR3 nucleotides are TGTGCCAGCAGCTTACGGGGCTACGAGCAGTACTTC. Protein product: CASSLRGYEQYF. Full variable domain (rest looked up from reference TRBV7-9 and TRBJ2-7): DTGVSQNPRHKITKRGQNVTFRCDPISEHNRLYWYRQTLGQGPEFLTYFQNEAQLEKSRLLSDRFSAERPKGSFSTLEIQRTEQGDSAMYLCASSLRGYEQYFGPGTRLTVT.

By share, this clonotype counts as medium-sized. V gene TRBV9 combines with J gene TRBJ2-7; 7 bases are a match to TRBD1. CDR3 size: 15 residues. V lost 2 bases and J lost 0; bases outside the gene matches: 5. Germline V lookup: CDR1 SGDLS, CDR2 YYNGEE. The CDR3 loop reads CASSVATGSSYEQYF. The CDR3 DNA sequence: TGTGCCAGCAGCGTTGCGACAGGGAGCTCCTACGAGCAGTACTTC.

This clonotype was seen only a few times. Here the CDR3 DNA reads TGTGCCAGCAGCTTAGGTCCGGGGCCCGGGGAGCTGTTTTTT. Its translation is CASSLGPGPGELFF. V gene TRBV7-2 combines with J gene TRBJ2-2; D tentatively fits TRBD1 or TRBD2 (5 bases each). CDR1 and CDR2 from the germline V gene are SGHTA and FQGNSA. V was cut by 1 base and J by 6 bases, with 9 bases left in between. The CDR3 spans 14 residues.

A remark on this clonotype: One base away lies a much larger clone, so this may be a sequencing read error. The genes are TRBV10-2 and TRBJ2-2; D remains unclear. This CDR3 comprises 12 residues. Germline loops: CDR1 WSHSY, CDR2 SAAADI. Between the trimmed V and J ends, which lost 7 bases and 6 bases, there was a span of 9 bases. The chain's CDR3 is CASTSLAGELFF. CDR3 DNA: TGCGCCAGCACGAGTCTGGCCGGGGAGCTGTTTTTT.

This clonotype was counted a few times. V usage is TRBV28 and J usage is TRBJ2-3; D remains ambiguous. CDR1 and CDR2 (germline): MDHEN, SYDVKM. V gave up 3 bases and J gave up 9 bases, with 7 bases separating them. The length of the CDR3 is 11 residues. The CDR3 loop reads CASSLGSTQYF. Here the CDR3 DNA reads TGTGCCAGCAGTTTGGGGTCAACGCAGTATTTT.

This clonotype was recorded at least ten times. The V gene is TRBV18, the J gene TRBJ2-1; D is tentatively TRBD1 or TRBD2 (6 bases each). Germline values: CDR1 KGHSH, CDR2 LQKENI. This CDR3 contains 17 residues. V was shortened by 3 bases and J by 3 bases, with 18 bases between the two germline ends. In DNA form, the CDR3 reads TGTGCCAGCTCACCGTTTTCTGCGGGACACCTCTACAATGAGCAGTTCTTC. Encoded protein: CASSPFSAGHLYNEQFF.

This clonotype has a count of ten or more. The gene calls are TRBV7-9 and TRBJ2-2; a possible D gene is TRBD2 (6 bases). V lost 5 bases and J lost 6, with 13 bases in between. The CDR3 length is 14 residues. Germline CDR1 reads SEHNR; CDR2 reads FQNEAQ (reference sequence). This chain's CDR3 is CASSSQTSSGELFF. In DNA form, the CDR3 reads TGTGCCAGCAGCAGCCAGACTAGTTCCGGGGAGCTGTTTTTT.

This clonotype showed up many times. This chain uses TRBV4-2 with TRBJ2-5, with 10 bases lining up with TRBD1. The CDR3 is 15 amino acids. Unmatched junction bases numbered 3, after V lost 2 bases and J lost 3 bases. Germline CDR1 LGHNA, CDR2 YNFKEQ. CDR3 residues: CASSQWDRGEETQYF. The CDR3 coding sequence is TGTGCCAGCAGCCAATGGGACAGGGGAGAAGAGACCCAGTACTTC.

The chain has TRBV29-1 and TRBJ2-7; a possible D gene is TRBD2 (5 bases). Germline CDR1 reads SQVTM; CDR2 reads ANQGSEA. This CDR3 comprises 12 residues. The V end lost 5 bases, the J end lost 5 bases, and 13 bases lay between the germline ends. CDR3 residues: CSVRAGGDEQYF. The CDR3 DNA reads TGCAGCGTTAGGGCAGGAGGCGACGAGCAGTACTTC.

This clonotype counts as medium-sized. The chain recombines TRBV5-1 with TRBJ2-1; D unclear. The V gene's germline CDR1 is SGHRS and CDR2 YFSETQ. CDR3 length equals 13 residues. Trimming removed 2 bases from V and 7 bases from J, with 10 bases in between. Here the CDR3 reads CASSLAYWNEQFF. DNA for the CDR3: TGCGCCAGCAGCTTAGCTTATTGGAATGAGCAGTTCTTC.

This clonotype has at least ten counts. The rearrangement links TRBV11-2 to TRBJ2-7, with 10 bases matching TRBD2. Germline V gene sequence: CDR1 SGHAT, CDR2 FQNNGV. V was pared by 3 bases and J by 3 bases, with 8 bases of the junction left unmatched. The CDR3 is 16 amino acids. CDR3 sequence (DNA): TGTGCCAGCAGCTTCAGTCTACTAGCGGGATACTACGAGCAGTACTTC. Its translation: CASSFSLLAGYYEQYF.

This clonotype has at least ten counts. V is TRBV19 and J is TRBJ2-1, with 9 positions matching TRBD1. Germline CDR1 is LNHDA and CDR2 is SQIVND (reference sequence). Trimming took 7 bases from V and 10 from J; bases not matched to a gene: 8. The CDR3 covers 13 residues. CDR3: CASKGQGLGEQFF. The CDR3 DNA reads TGTGCCAGTAAGGGACAGGGTTTAGGGGAGCAGTTCTTC.

This sequence joins TRBV9 and TRBJ2-3; D perhaps matches TRBD2 (7 bases). The CDR3 spans 15 residues. Trimming shortened V by 4 bases and J by 4 bases, and 16 bases separated the two germline ends. Germline V gives CDR1 SGDLS, CDR2 YYNGEE. CDR3 nucleotide sequence: TGTGCCAGCAGCTTCAACGGGGGGCCCCCAGATACGCAGTATTTT. Translation gives CASSFNGGPPDTQYF.

This clonotype occurred many times. The chain recombines TRBV7-9 with TRBJ2-2; D uncertain. The CDR3 runs to 14 residues. Between the trimmed V and J ends, which lost 5 bases and 1 base, there was a span of 8 bases. Germline V gene lookup returns CDR1 SEHNR and CDR2 FQNEAQ (reference sequence). The CDR3 DNA follows: TGTGCCAGCAGCCCCCACGGGAACACCGGGGAGCTGTTTTTT. Amino acids: CASSPHGNTGELFF.